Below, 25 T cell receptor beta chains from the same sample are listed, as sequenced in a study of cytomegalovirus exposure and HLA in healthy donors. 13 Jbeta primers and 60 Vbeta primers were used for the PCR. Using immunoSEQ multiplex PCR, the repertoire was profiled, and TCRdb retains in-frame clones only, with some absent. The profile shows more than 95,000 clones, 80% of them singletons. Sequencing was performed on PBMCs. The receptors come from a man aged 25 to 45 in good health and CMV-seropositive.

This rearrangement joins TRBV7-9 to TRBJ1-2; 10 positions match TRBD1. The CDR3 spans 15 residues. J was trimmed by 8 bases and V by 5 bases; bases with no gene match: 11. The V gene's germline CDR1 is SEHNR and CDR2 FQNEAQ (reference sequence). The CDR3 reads CASSADTGTGEGYTF. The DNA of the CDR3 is TGTGCCAGCAGCGCAGATACCGGGACAGGGGAGGGCTACACCTTC.

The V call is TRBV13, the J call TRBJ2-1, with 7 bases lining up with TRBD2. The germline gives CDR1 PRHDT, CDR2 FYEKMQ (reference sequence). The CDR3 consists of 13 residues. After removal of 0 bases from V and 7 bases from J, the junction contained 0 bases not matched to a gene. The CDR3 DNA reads TGTGCCAGCAGCTTAGGCGGGGGGAATGAGCAGTTCTTC. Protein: CASSLGGGNEQFF.

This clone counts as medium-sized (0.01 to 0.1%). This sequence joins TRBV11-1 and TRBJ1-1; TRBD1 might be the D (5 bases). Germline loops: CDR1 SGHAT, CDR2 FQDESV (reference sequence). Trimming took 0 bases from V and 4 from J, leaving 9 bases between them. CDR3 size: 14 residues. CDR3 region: CASSLAGGITEAFF. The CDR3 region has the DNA TGTGCCAGCAGCTTAGCGGGGGGAATCACTGAAGCTTTCTTT. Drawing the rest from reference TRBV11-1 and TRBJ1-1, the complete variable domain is EAEVAQSPRYKITEKSQAVAFWCDPISGHATLYWYRQILGQGPELLVQFQDESVVDDSQLPKDRFSAERLKGVDSTLKIQPAELGDSAMYLCASSLAGGITEAFFGQGTRLTVV.

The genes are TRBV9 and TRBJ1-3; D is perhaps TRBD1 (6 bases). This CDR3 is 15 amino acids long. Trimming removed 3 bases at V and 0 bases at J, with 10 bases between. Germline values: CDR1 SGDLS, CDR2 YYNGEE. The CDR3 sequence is CASSAGGASGNTIYF. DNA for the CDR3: TGTGCCAGCAGCGCCGGGGGGGCCTCTGGAAACACCATATATTTT.

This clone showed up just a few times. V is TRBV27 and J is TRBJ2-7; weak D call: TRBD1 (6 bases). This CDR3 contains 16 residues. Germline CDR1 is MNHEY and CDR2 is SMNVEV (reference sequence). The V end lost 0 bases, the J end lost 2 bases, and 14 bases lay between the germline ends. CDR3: CASSLSEGQGPYEQYF. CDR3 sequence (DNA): TGTGCCAGCAGTTTATCCGAAGGGCAGGGGCCCTACGAGCAGTACTTC.

CDR3 sequence reads: CASSPLGTNEKLFF. The CDR3 bases are TGTGCCAGCAGCCCCCTAGGAACTAATGAAAAACTGTTTTTT. This chain uses TRBV5-5 with TRBJ1-4; unclear D gene. V was pared by 4 bases and J by 1 base, with 8 bases between. Germline CDR1 is SGHKS and CDR2 is YYEKEE (reference sequence). CDR3 size: 14 residues.

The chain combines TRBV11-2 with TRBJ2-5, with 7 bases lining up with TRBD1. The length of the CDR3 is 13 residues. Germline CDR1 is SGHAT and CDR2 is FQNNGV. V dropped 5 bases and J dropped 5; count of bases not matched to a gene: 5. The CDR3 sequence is CASSTGQSETQYF. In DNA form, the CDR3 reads TGTGCCAGCAGCACGGGACAGTCGGAGACCCAGTACTTC.

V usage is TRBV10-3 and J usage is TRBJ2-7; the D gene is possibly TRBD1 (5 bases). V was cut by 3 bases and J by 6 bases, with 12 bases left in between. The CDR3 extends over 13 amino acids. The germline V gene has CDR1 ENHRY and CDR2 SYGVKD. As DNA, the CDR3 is TGTGCCATCAGTGACGGTCAGGGTCGCGAGCAGTACTTC. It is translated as CAISDGQGREQYF.

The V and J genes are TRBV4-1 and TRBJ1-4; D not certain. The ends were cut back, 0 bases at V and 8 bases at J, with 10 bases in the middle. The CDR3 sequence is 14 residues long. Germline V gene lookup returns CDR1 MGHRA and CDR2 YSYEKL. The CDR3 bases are TGCGCCAGCAGCCAAGAGTTTTCGAGGGAAAAACTGTTTTTT. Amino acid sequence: CASSQEFSREKLFF.

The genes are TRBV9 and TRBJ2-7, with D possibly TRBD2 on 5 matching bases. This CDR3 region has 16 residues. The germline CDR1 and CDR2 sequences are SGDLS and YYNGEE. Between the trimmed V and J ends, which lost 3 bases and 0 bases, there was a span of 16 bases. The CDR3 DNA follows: TGTGCCAGCAGCGCCCACAAGGAGGCGCCCTCCTACGAGCAGTACTTC. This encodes CASSAHKEAPSYEQYF.

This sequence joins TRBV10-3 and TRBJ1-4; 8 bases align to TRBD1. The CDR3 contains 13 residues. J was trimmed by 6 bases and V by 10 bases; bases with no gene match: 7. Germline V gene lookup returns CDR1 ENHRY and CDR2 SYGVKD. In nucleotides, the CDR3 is TGTGCCACGGCGGACAGGGCGGATGAAAAACTGTTTTTT. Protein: CATADRADEKLFF.

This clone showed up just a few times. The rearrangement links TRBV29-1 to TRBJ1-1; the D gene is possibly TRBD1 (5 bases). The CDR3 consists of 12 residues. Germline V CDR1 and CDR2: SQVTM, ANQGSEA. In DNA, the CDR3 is TGCGGCTCGGGGGATGGGGGGACTGAAGCTTTCTTT. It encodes CGSGDGGTEAFF. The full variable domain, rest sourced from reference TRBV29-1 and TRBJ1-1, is SAVISQKPSRDICQRGTSLTIQCQVDSQVTMMFWYRQQPGQSLTLIATANQGSEATYESGFVIDKFPISRPNLTFSTLTVSNMSPEDSSIYLCGSGDGGTEAFFGQGTRLTVV.

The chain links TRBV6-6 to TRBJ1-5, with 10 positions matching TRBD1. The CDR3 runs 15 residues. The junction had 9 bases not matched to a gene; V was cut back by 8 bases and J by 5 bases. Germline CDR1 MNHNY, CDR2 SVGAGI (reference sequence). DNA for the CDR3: TGTGCCAGCCGGGGACAGGGGAAAGTATATCAGCCCCAGCATTTT. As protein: CASRGQGKVYQPQHF.

The CDR3 nucleotides read TGCAGCGTCTTGGGCGGAGCGGACGAGCAGTACTTC. Its protein product is CSVLGGADEQYF. The rearrangement joins TRBV29-1 to TRBJ2-7, with D possibly being TRBD2 (5 bases). Trimming took 6 bases from V and 5 from J, leaving 14 bases between them. The CDR3 length is 12 residues. Germline V gene sequence: CDR1 SQVTM, CDR2 ANQGSEA.

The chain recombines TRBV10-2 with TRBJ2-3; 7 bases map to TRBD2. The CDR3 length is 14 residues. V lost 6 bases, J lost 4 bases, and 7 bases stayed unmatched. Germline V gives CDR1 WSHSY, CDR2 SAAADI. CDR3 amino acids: CASRHGGGADTQYF. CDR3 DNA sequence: TGCGCCAGCAGACATGGGGGGGGAGCAGATACGCAGTATTTT.

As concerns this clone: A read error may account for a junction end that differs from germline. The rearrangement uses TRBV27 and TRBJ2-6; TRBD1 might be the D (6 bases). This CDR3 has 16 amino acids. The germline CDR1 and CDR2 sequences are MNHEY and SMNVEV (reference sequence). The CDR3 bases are TGTGCCAGCAGTTTATCCAGGGGCTCTGGGGCCAACGGCCTGACTTTC. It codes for CASSLSRGSGANGLTF.

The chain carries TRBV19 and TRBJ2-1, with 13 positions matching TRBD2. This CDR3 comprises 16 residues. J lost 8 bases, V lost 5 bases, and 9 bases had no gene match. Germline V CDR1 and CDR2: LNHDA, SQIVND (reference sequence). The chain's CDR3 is CASSFSGTSGAYEQFF. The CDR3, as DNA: TGTGCCAGTAGTTTTTCCGGGACTAGCGGGGCCTATGAGCAGTTCTTC.

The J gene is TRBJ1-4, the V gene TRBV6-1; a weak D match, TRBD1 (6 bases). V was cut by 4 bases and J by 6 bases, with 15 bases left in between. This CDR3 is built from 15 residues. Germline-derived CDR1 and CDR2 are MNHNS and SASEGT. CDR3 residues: CASSVFQGFDEKLFF. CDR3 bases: TGTGCCAGCAGTGTTTTTCAGGGGTTCGATGAAAAACTGTTTTTT.

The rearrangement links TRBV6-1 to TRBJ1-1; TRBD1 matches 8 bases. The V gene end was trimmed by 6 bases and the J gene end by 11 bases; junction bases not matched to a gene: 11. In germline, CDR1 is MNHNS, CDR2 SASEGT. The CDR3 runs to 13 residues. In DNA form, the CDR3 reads TGTGCCAGCAGCCCCGACAGGGGAGGCTCGGCTTTCTTT. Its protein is CASSPDRGGSAFF.

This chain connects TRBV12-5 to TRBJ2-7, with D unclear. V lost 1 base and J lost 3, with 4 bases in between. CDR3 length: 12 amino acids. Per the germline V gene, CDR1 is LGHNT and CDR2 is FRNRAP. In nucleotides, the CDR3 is TGTGCTAGTGGTTTGGCCAACTACGAGCAGTACTTC. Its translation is CASGLANYEQYF.

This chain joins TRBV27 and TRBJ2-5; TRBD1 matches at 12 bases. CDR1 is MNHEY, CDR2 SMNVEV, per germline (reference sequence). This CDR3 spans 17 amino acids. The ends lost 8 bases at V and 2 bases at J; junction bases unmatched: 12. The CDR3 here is CASGRLGTGGLQETQYF. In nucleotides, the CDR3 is TGTGCCAGCGGGAGACTTGGGACAGGGGGCTTGCAAGAGACCCAGTACTTC.

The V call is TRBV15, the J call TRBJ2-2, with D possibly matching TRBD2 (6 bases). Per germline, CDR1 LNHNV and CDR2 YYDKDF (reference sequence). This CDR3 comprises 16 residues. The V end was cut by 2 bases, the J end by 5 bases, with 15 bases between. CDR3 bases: TGTGCCACCAGCAGAAGGAGGCGGGGTCGGACCGGGGAGCTGTTTTTT. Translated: CATSRRRRGRTGELFF. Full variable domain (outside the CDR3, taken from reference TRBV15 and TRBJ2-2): DAMVIQNPRYQVTQFGKPVTLSCSQTLNHNVMYWYQQKSSQAPKLLFHYYDKDFNNEADTPDNFQSRRPNTSFCFLDIRSPGLGDTAMYLCATSRRRRGRTGELFFGEGSRLTVL.

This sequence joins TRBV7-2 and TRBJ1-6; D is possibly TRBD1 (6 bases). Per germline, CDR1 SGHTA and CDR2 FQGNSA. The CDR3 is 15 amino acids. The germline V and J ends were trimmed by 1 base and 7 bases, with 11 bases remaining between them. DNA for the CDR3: TGTGCCAGCAGCTTAGAAGCAGGGGAGAATTCACCCCTCCACTTT. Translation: CASSLEAGENSPLHF.

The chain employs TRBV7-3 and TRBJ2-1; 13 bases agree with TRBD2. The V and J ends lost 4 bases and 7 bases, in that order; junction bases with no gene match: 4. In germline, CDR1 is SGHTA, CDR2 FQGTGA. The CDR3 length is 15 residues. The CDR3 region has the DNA TGTGCCAGCAGCTCGGGACTAGCGGGGAAGAATGAGCAGTTCTTC. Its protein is CASSSGLAGKNEQFF.

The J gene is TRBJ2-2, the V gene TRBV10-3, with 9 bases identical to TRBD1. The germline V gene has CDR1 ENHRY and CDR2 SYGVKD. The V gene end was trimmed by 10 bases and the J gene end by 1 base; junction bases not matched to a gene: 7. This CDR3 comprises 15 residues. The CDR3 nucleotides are TGTGCCACCCTCCCGGGACAGGGGAACACCGGGGAGCTGTTTTTT. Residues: CATLPGQGNTGELFF.